Shown below are 11 T cell receptor beta chains from a single sample sequenced in a study of blood T cell repertoires in COVID-19. The assay was immunoSEQ multiplex PCR, and TCRdb's table has in-frame clones only and misses some. There are some 180,000 clones in the sample; about four fifths occur only once, and 9.5% to 11% lies in the top ten. Source material: peripheral blood. All receptors derive from a woman in her thirties or forties with COVID-19, enrolled during active disease.

This clone has more than one count but fewer than ten. V is TRBV6-5 and J is TRBJ1-2; D remains unclear. The germline V gene encodes CDR1 MNHEY and CDR2 SVGAGI. Trimming left V 6 bases short and J 0 bases short, with 8 bases between. The CDR3 runs to 13 residues. Here the CDR3 DNA reads TGTGCCAGCAGACTCGAAGCTAACTATGGCTACACCTTC. Its translation: CASRLEANYGYTF.

V is TRBV3-1 (or the pseudogene TRBV3-2) and J is TRBJ1-2; D ambiguous. Germline V gene sequence: CDR1 LGHDT, CDR2 YNNKEL (reference sequence). The V gene lost 3 bases and the J gene lost 2 bases, with 4 bases spanning the gap. CDR3 length equals 12 residues. CDR3 residues: CASSQENYGYTF. As DNA, the CDR3 is TGTGCCAGCAGCCAGGAGAACTATGGCTACACCTTC.

This clone was recorded once. The CDR3 region is CASSQDPALWTRSGEQFF. CDR3 DNA sequence: TGCGCCAGCAGCCAAGATCCTGCCCTGTGGACACGATCGGGTGAGCAGTTCTTC. The chain is built from TRBV4-1 and TRBJ2-1, with D possibly being TRBD1 (5 bases). Trimming took off 0 bases at V and 9 bases at J, with 24 bases between the two ends. Germline V gene sequence: CDR1 MGHRA, CDR2 YSYEKL. There are 18 residues in the CDR3.

This clone was observed once. The CDR3 here is CASSLVTEANYGYTF. CDR3 nucleotide sequence: TGTGCCAGCAGCTTAGTTACAGAAGCTAACTATGGCTACACCTTC. The V and J genes are TRBV5-4 and TRBJ1-2; D not resolved. The CDR3 covers 15 residues. CDR1 SGHNT and CDR2 YYREEE come from the germline V gene (reference sequence). The V end lost 2 bases, the J end lost 0 bases, and 11 bases lay between the germline ends.

The CDR3 spells CASSGTGGRNYGYTF. CDR3 bases: TGTGCCAGCTCCGGGACAGGGGGGAGAAACTATGGCTACACCTTC. The gene calls are TRBV25-1 and TRBJ1-2, with 11 positions matching TRBD1. Germline CDR1 MGHDK, CDR2 SYGVNS. The CDR3 totals 15 residues. Unmatched junction bases numbered 7, after V lost 8 bases and J lost 2 bases.

This clone was recorded a few times. This sequence joins TRBV19 and TRBJ1-2; TRBD1 agrees at 7 bases. CDR3 length equals 15 residues. Germline V gene data show CDR1 as LNHDA and CDR2 as SQIVND (reference sequence). With V trimmed by 6 bases and J by 6 bases, 13 bases remained unmatched. The CDR3 here is CASSIRQGKRDGYTF. In DNA, the CDR3 is TGTGCCAGTAGCATTCGACAGGGCAAACGGGATGGCTACACCTTC.

The V and J genes are TRBV30 and TRBJ2-7, with 9 bases identical to TRBD2. Germline V gene sequence: CDR1 GTSNPN, CDR2 SVGIG (reference sequence). With 4 bases clipped from V and 5 bases from J, the junction kept 6 bases outside the gene matches. The CDR3 runs to 13 residues. CDR3 region: CAWTSGTWNEQYF. CDR3 sequence (DNA): TGTGCCTGGACTAGCGGGACTTGGAACGAGCAGTACTTC.

The CDR3 DNA follows: TGTGCCAGCAGCTTCGTGGGGGCGGTTGATAGGAAGACCCAGTACTTC. Its translation: CASSFVGAVDRKTQYF. This chain links TRBV5-8 with TRBJ2-5, with D possibly being TRBD1 (6 bases). The V end was cut by 2 bases, the J end by 6 bases, with 20 bases between. The CDR3 extends over 16 amino acids. Germline lookup yields CDR1 SGHTS and CDR2 YDEGEE.

This chain joins TRBV5-8 and TRBJ1-5; 7 bases fit TRBD1. V was pared by 2 bases and J by 4 bases, with 6 bases of the junction left unmatched. The CDR3 is 15 amino acids. Germline values: CDR1 SGHTS, CDR2 YDEGEE. The CDR3 here is CASSLRGPTNQPQHF. The CDR3 nucleotides read TGTGCCAGCAGCTTAAGGGGGCCAACAAATCAGCCCCAGCATTTT.

The rearrangement links TRBV29-1 to TRBJ1-1; no firm D call. V was shortened by 6 bases and J by 11 bases, with 19 bases between the two germline ends. Looked up from germline, CDR1 is SQVTM and CDR2 is ANQGSEA. The CDR3 is 12 residues long. CDR3 coding DNA: TGCAGCGTCTCGACCGGGGTTGGGAATGCTTTCTTT. Its translation is CSVSTGVGNAFF. The variable domain in full, with the rest retrieved from reference TRBV29-1 and TRBJ1-1, is SAVISQKPSRDICQRGTSLTIQCQVDSQVTMMFWYRQQPGQSLTLIATANQGSEATYESGFVIDKFPISRPNLTFSTLTVSNMSPEDSSIYLCSVSTGVGNAFFGQGTRLTVV.

V usage is TRBV28 and J usage is TRBJ2-3; D is perhaps TRBD2 (5 bases). The CDR3 sequence is 15 residues long. V lost 6 bases and J 0 bases, leaving 13 bases between the germline ends. Germline assignment: CDR1 MDHEN and CDR2 SYDVKM. The CDR3 protein is CASSRGIPSTDTQYF. In nucleotides, the CDR3 is TGTGCCAGCAGCCGAGGGATCCCTAGCACAGATACGCAGTATTTT.